These T cell receptor beta chains were read from a single sample in a study of beta chain features in type 1 diabetes. Only in-frame clones appear in the TCRdb table, and some are missing; sequencing was by immunoSEQ multiplex PCR. The table lists approximately 330,000 clones, about 10% of them singletons, with approximately 0.016% in the top ten. The sequencing input was naive CD4+ T cells from blood. The receptors here all came from a woman in her twenties or thirties in good health. The CDR3 runs from the conserved cysteine through the conserved F or W. A D gene is named only where the DNA matches it firmly. Clone size is shown for a subset of rows, as once, few, many or a class of expanded clone.

.	TRBV11-2	TRBJ2-1	.	TGTGCCAGCAGCTTAGGGCATTACAATGAGCAGTTCTTC	CASSLGHYNEQFF
.	TRBV28	TRBJ2-1	.	TGTGCCAGCAGTTTAAAGCTTCCCCACGAGCAGTTCTTC	CASSLKLPHEQFF
few	TRBV11-3	TRBJ1-1	.	TGTGCCAGCAGCTTGACAGTGAACACTGAAGCTTTCTTT	CASSLTVNTEAFF
few	TRBV5-8	TRBJ2-6	.	TGTGCCAGCAGCAGAGGGAACTCTGGGGCCAACGTCCTGACTTTC	CASSRGNSGANVLTF
few	TRBV6-5	TRBJ2-1	TRBD2	TGTGCCAGCAGTTACTCAGGGGCGGGAGGAAGTCTGTTCTTC	CASSYSGAGGSLFF
few	TRBV29-1	TRBJ2-1	TRBD2	TGCAGCGGAACTAGCGGGAGATCCCATGAGCAGTTCTTC	CSGTSGRSHEQFF
few	TRBV7-9	TRBJ2-1	TRBD2	TGTGCCAGCAGCTCAAGGAGGTCTAGCGGGAGTGACAATGAGCAGTTCTTC	CASSSRRSSGSDNEQFF
.	TRBV18	TRBJ1-2	.	TGTGCCAGCTCACCACGATCAGGACAGAACTATGGCTACACCTTC	CASSPRSGQNYGYTF
few	TRBV27	TRBJ2-5	TRBD2	TGTGCCAGCAGTTTAGCGGGAGGCTTGGAGACCCAGTACTTC	CASSLAGGLETQYF
once	TRBV6-1	TRBJ1-5	.	TGTGCCAGCAGTTGGGACAACCATCAGCCCCAGCATTTT	CASSWDNHQPQHF
.	TRBV7-9	TRBJ2-7	TRBD1	TGTGCCAGCAGCAAACAGGGGGCAATCCACGAGCAGTACTTC	CASSKQGAIHEQYF
.	TRBV18	TRBJ2-7	TRBD1	TGTGCCAGCTCACAAGGACAGGGGGGCACCTACGAGCAGTACTTC	CASSQGQGGTYEQYF
few	TRBV5-1	TRBJ2-1	.	TGCGCCAGCAGCTTGGATCAGGGGGGAAGCTCCTACAATGAGCAGTTCTTC	CASSLDQGGSSYNEQFF
few	TRBV28	TRBJ2-5	TRBD1	TGTGCCAGCAGTTCCGGGACAGGGGCCCGAGAGACCCAGTACTTC	CASSSGTGARETQYF
.	TRBV11-2	TRBJ2-3	.	TGTGCCAGCAGCTTAGGGCGGGATGCCATGGGAGATACGCAGTATTTT	CASSLGRDAMGDTQYF
few	TRBV4-3	TRBJ2-5	TRBD2	TGCGCCAGCAGCCAAGAACTAGCGGGAGGGCCGGAGACCCAGTACTTC	CASSQELAGGPETQYF
.	TRBV9	TRBJ2-2	TRBD1	TGTGCCAGCAGCCCACAGACAGGGGGATATACCGGGGAGCTGTTTTTT	CASSPQTGGYTGELFF
.	TRBV7-2	TRBJ1-2	.	TGTGCCAGCAGCACCCCCAGGGAAGGCTACACCTTC	CASSTPREGYTF
few	TRBV30	TRBJ2-3	TRBD1	TGTGCCTGGAGTAGGCAGGGGGGCACAGATACGCAGTATTTT	CAWSRQGGTDTQYF
.	TRBV19	TRBJ2-1	TRBD2	TGTGCCAGTAGTTTCGGGACTAGCGAATACAATGAGCAGTTCTTC	CASSFGTSEYNEQFF
few	TRBV28	TRBJ2-7	TRBD2	TGTGCCAGCAGTTCGATGGGACTAGTCTCCTACGAGCAGTACTTC	CASSSMGLVSYEQYF
few	TRBV6-1	TRBJ2-1	TRBD1	TGTGCCAGCAGTTACACCGACAGGGAGTTCTTC	CASSYTDREFF
few	TRBV7-2	TRBJ2-3	.	TGTGCCAGCAGCCCCGGCCGGGGCACAGATACGCAGTATTTT	CASSPGRGTDTQYF
few	TRBV7-3	TRBJ2-1	TRBD2	TGTGCCAGCAGCCCCGGGACTAGCGGAGTCAATGAGCAGTTCTTC	CASSPGTSGVNEQFF
.	TRBV30	TRBJ2-1	TRBD2	TGTGCCTGGAGCGGGCCTGGGACTAACGATGGGACTAGCGGGAGTCTTGAGCAGTTCTTC	CAWSGPGTNDGTSGSLEQFF
few	TRBV30	TRBJ2-3	.	TGTGCCTGGAGTACCGGGTCCCGTAATACGCAGTATTTT	CAWSTGSRNTQYF
.	TRBV5-6	TRBJ2-2	TRBD2	TGTGCCAGCAGCTTGTTGGCGGGAGTTACCGGGGAGCTGTTTTTT	CASSLLAGVTGELFF
.	TRBV6-6	TRBJ1-1	.	TGTGCCAGCAGTTACTCCTCCGGGACTGCGAACACTGAAGCTTTCTTT	CASSYSSGTANTEAFF
few	TRBV7-2	TRBJ2-3	TRBD2	TGTGCCAGCAGCTTAGGAGTAGCGGGAGCGGGAGATACGCAGTATTTT	CASSLGVAGAGDTQYF
.	TRBV18	TRBJ1-5	.	TGTGCCAGCTCACCAGGGGGGGCGCGTAGCAATCAGCCCCAGCATTTT	CASSPGGARSNQPQHF
few	TRBV7-9	TRBJ2-7	.	TGTGCCAGCAGCTTAGGGACAGCCTTGGACGAGCAGTACTTC	CASSLGTALDEQYF
.	TRBV15	TRBJ1-5	.	TGTGCCACCAGCAGAGTGAGACAAAATGAGCCCCAGCATTTT	CATSRVRQNEPQHF
.	TRBV5-4	TRBJ2-3	.	TGTGCCAGCAGCCCACCGGGTCCCTCCACAGATACGCAGTATTTT	CASSPPGPSTDTQYF
few	TRBV4-3	TRBJ2-7	TRBD2	TGCGCCAGCAGCCACGACACCGGGACTAGCGGGAGTGGGGCCTACGAGCAGTACTTC	CASSHDTGTSGSGAYEQYF
few	TRBV9	TRBJ1-1	TRBD1	TGTGCCAGCAGCTCAGACAGGGATATTGAAGCTTTCTTT	CASSSDRDIEAFF
.	TRBV6-5	TRBJ2-1	TRBD2	TGTGCCAGCAGTTACTCGAAACTAGCGGGCCACAATGAGCAGTTCTTC	CASSYSKLAGHNEQFF
.	TRBV7-2	TRBJ2-1	TRBD2	TGTGCCAGCAGCTTAGGGTTTAGCGGGACATCCTACAATGAGCAGTTCTTC	CASSLGFSGTSYNEQFF
few	TRBV11-3	TRBJ2-2	TRBD1	TGTGCCAGCAGCTCGACAGGGCTGGACACCGGGGAGCTGTTTTTT	CASSSTGLDTGELFF
.	TRBV7-3	TRBJ2-5	.	TGTGCCAGCAGCTTCAGGGGCCTGGAGACCCAGTACTTC	CASSFRGLETQYF
few	TRBV30	TRBJ2-5	.	TGTGCCTGGAGTGTGGGGGCCCTCGGACAAGAGACCCAGTACTTC	CAWSVGALGQETQYF
few	TRBV2	TRBJ1-4	TRBD1	TGTGCCAGCAGTCGACAGGGGTTGGATGAAAAACTGTTTTTT	CASSRQGLDEKLFF